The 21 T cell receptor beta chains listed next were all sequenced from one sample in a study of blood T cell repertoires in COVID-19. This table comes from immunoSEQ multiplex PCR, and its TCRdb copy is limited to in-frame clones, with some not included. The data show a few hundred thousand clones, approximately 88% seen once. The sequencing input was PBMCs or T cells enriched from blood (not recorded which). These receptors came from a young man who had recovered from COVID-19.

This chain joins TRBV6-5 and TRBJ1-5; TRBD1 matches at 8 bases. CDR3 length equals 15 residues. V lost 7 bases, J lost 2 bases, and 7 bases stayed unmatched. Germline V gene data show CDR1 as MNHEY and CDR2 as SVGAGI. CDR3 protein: CASKGGQGRNQPQHF. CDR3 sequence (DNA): TGTGCCAGCAAAGGTGGACAGGGACGCAATCAGCCCCAGCATTTT.

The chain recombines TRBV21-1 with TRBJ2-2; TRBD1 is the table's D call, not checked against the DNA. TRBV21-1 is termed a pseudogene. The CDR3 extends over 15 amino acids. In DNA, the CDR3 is TGTGCCAGCAGCAAGGGACAGGGGGCAGCCGGGGAGCTGTTTTTT. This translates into CASSKGQGAAGELFF.

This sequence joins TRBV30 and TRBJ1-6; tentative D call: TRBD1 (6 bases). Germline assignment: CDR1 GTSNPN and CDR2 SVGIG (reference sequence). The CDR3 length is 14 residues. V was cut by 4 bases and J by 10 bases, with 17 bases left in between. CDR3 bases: TGTGCCTGGACCATCGCAGGGGCGAACTCACCCCTCCACTTT. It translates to CAWTIAGANSPLHF.

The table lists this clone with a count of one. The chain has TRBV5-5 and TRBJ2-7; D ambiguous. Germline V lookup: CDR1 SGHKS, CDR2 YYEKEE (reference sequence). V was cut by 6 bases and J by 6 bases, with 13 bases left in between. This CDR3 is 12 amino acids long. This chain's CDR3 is CASTSRAREQYF. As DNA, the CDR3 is TGTGCCAGCACCTCTAGAGCGCGCGAGCAGTACTTC.

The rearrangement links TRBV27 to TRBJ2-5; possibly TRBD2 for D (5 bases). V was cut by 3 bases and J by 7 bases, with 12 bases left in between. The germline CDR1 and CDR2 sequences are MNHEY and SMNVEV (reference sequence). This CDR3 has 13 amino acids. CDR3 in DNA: TGTGCCAGCAGTTTGTCGGGGATAGGGACCCAGTACTTC. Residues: CASSLSGIGTQYF.

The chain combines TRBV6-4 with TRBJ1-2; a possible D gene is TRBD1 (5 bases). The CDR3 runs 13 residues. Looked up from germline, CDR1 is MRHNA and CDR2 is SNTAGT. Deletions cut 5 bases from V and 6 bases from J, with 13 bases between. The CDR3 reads CASSRMAGHGYTF. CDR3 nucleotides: TGTGCCAGCAGTCGTATGGCAGGGCATGGCTACACCTTC.

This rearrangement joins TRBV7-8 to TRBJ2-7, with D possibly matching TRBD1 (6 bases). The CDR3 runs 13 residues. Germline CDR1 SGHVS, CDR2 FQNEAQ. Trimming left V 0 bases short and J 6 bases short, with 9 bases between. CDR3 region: CASSLAWTVEQYF. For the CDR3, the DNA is TGTGCCAGCAGCTTAGCGTGGACAGTCGAGCAGTACTTC.

CDR3 residues: CASSPPGQGRPEAFF. In DNA, the CDR3 is TGTGCCAGCTCACCCCCGGGACAGGGTCGGCCTGAAGCTTTCTTT. This chain links TRBV18 with TRBJ1-1, with 9 bases aligning to TRBD1. CDR3 size: 15 residues. Germline-derived CDR1 and CDR2 are KGHSH and LQKENI. J gave up 6 bases and V 3 bases, and 8 bases lay outside the gene matches.

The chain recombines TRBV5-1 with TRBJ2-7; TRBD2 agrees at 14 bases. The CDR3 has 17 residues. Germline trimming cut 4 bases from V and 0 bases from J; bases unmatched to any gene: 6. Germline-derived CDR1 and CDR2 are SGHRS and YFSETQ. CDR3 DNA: TGCGCCAGCAGCCCCGGACTAGCGGGGGGCAGCTCCTACGAGCAGTACTTC. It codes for CASSPGLAGGSSYEQYF.

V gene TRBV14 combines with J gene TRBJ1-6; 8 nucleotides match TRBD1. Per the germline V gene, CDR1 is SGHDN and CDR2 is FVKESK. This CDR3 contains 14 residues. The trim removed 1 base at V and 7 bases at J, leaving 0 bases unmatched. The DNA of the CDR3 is TGTGCCAGCAGCCAAGGACAGGGGAATTCACCCCTCCACTTT. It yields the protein CASSQGQGNSPLHF.

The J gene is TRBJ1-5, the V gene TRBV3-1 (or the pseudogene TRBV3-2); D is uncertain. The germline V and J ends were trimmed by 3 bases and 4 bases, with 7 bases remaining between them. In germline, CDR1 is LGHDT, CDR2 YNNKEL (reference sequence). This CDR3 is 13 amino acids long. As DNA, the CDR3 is TGTGCCAGCAGCCAGTACAGTAATCAGCCCCAGCATTTT. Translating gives CASSQYSNQPQHF.

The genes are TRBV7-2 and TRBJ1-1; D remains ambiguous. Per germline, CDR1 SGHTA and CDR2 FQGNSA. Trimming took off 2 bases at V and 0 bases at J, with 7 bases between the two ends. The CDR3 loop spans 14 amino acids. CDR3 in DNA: TGTGCCAGCAGCTTATACAGTTTGAACACTGAAGCTTTCTTT. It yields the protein CASSLYSLNTEAFF.

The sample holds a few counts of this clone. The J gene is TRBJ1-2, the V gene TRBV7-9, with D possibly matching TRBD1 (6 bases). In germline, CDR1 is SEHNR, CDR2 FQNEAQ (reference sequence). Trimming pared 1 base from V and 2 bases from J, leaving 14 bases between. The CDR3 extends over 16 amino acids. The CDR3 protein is CASSLDGGRANYGYTF. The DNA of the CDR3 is TGTGCCAGCAGCTTAGATGGGGGCAGGGCAAACTATGGCTACACCTTC.

The DNA for the CDR3 is TGTGCCAGCACCCCCCGGAGGGACACTGAAGCTTTCTTT. This gives the protein CASTPRRDTEAFF. V is TRBV12-3 or TRBV12-4 and J is TRBJ1-1; D call uncertain. This CDR3 is 13 amino acids long. Between the trimmed V and J ends, which lost 7 bases and 3 bases, there was a span of 12 bases.

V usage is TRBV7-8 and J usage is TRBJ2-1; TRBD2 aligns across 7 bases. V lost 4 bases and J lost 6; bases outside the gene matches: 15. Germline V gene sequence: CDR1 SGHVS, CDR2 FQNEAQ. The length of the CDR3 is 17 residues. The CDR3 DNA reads TGTGCCAGCAGCTCCAGATATATAAGCGGGGACGGCAATGAGCAGTTCTTC. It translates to CASSSRYISGDGNEQFF.

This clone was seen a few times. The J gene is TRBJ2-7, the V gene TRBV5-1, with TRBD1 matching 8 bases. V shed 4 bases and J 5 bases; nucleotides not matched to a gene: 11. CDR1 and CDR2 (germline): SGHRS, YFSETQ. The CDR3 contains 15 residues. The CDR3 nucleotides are TGCGCCAGCAGCCAGATACCGGGACAGGCCCACGAGCAGTACTTC. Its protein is CASSQIPGQAHEQYF.

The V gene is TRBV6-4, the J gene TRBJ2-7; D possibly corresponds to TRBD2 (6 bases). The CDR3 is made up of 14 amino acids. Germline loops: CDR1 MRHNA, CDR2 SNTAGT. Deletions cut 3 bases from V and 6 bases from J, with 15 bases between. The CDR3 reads CASSEEGSGGEQYF. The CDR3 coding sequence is TGTGCCAGCAGTGAGGAGGGCAGTGGTGGCGAGCAGTACTTC.

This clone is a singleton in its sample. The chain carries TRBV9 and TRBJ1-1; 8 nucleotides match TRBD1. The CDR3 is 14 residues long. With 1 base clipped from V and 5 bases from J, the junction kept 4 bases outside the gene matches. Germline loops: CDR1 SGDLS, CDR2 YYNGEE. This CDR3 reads CASSVYTGGTEAFF. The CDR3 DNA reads TGTGCCAGCAGCGTATATACAGGGGGAACTGAAGCTTTCTTT.

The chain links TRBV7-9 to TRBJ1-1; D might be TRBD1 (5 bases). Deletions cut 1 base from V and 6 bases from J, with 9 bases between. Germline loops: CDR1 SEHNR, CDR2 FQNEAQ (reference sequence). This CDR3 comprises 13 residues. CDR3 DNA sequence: TGTGCCAGCAGCTTAGATTCGGGGGCTGAAGCTTTCTTT. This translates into CASSLDSGAEAFF.

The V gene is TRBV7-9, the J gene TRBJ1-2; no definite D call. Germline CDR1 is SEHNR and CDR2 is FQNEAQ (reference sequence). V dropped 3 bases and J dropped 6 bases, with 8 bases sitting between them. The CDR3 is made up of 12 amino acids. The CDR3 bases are TGTGCCAGCAGCTTCACCGGGAATGGCTACACCTTC. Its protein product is CASSFTGNGYTF.

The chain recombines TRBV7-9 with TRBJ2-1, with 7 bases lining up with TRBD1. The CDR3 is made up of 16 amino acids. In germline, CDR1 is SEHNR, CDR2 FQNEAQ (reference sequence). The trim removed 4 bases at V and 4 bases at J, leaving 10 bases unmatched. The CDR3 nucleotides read TGTGCCAGCAGCTACATCGGACAGGTAGCTTACAATGAGCAGTTCTTC. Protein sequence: CASSYIGQVAYNEQFF.